Presented here are 29 T cell receptor beta chains from one specimen sequenced in a study of chemoradiotherapy in HPV16-positive cancers. The method was immunoSEQ multiplex PCR; TCRdb's version includes in-frame clones alone and lacks a portion of them. The repertoire holds 25,000 to 40,000 clones, with approximately 88% as singletons. Sequenced here: blood, sampled from a patient who underwent chemoradiotherapy. The receptors were sampled from a human donor with HPV-associated anogenital cancer.

This chain joins TRBV7-2 and TRBJ2-3; D is perhaps TRBD1 (7 bases). Germline-derived CDR1 and CDR2 are SGHTA and FQGNSA. V gave up 5 bases and J gave up 2 bases, with 26 bases separating them. The CDR3 sequence is 19 residues long. The CDR3 coding sequence is TGTGCCAGCAGCCCCCCGCCGTCACTAGGGGGCGGGATCACAGATACGCAGTATTTT. This gives the protein CASSPPPSLGGGITDTQYF.

This clone was seen just once. J is TRBJ1-5 and V is TRBV6-6; D gene uncertain. Trimming removed 4 bases from V and 3 bases from J, with 7 bases in between. This CDR3 has 13 residues. Germline V gene sequence: CDR1 MNHNY, CDR2 SVGAGI (reference sequence). The chain's CDR3 is CASSWTANQPQHF. The CDR3 nucleotides read TGTGCCAGCAGTTGGACTGCCAATCAGCCCCAGCATTTT.

The chain recombines TRBV7-6 with TRBJ1-1; 8 bases line up with TRBD1. CDR3 length: 15 amino acids. The germline V gene encodes CDR1 SGHVS and CDR2 FNYEAQ. Trimming cost V 6 bases and J 0 bases; bases outside gene matches: 6. The CDR3 coding sequence is TGTGCCAGCAGATCACGGACAGGGTTGAACACTGAAGCTTTCTTT. As protein: CASRSRTGLNTEAFF.

For the CDR3, the DNA is TGTGCCAGCAGCGTACGAAGGCGGGACCCGAGGGAGCAGTACTTC. It encodes CASSVRRRDPREQYF. The chain joins TRBV5-6 to TRBJ2-7; D perhaps matches TRBD2 (6 bases). V shed 4 bases and J shed 7 bases, with 21 bases lying between them. The CDR3 is 15 amino acids. Looked up from germline, CDR1 is SGHDT and CDR2 is YYEEEE.

J is TRBJ1-1 and V is TRBV10-1; 9 nucleotides match TRBD1. CDR3 size: 14 residues. Germline loops: CDR1 WNHNN, CDR2 SYGVQD (reference sequence). V lost 0 bases to trimming and J lost 4 bases; unmatched junction nucleotides: 0. The chain's CDR3 is CASSESGQGTEAFF. CDR3 bases: TGCGCCAGCAGTGAGTCGGGACAGGGCACTGAAGCTTTCTTT.

This CDR3 reads CASSRVEAGYEQYF. The DNA for the CDR3 is TGTGCCAGCAGCCGCGTAGAGGCGGGGTACGAGCAGTACTTC. J is TRBJ2-7 and V is TRBV7-9, with D maybe TRBD2 (6 bases). Trimming removed 5 bases from V and 4 bases from J, with 15 bases in between. Per the germline V gene, CDR1 is SEHNR and CDR2 is FQNEAQ (reference sequence). The CDR3 consists of 14 residues.

The V and J genes are TRBV13 and TRBJ2-3, with D hard to call. Germline V gene sequence: CDR1 PRHDT, CDR2 FYEKMQ (reference sequence). V lost 3 bases to trimming and J lost 2 bases, with 9 bases between them. The CDR3 is made up of 14 amino acids. The CDR3, as DNA: TGTGCCAGCAGCTTTACGGTAGTCACAGATACGCAGTATTTT. Its protein product is CASSFTVVTDTQYF.

J is TRBJ1-1 and V is TRBV6-5; TRBD1 might be the D (6 bases). The CDR3 spans 14 residues. Germline CDR1 reads MNHEY; CDR2 reads SVGAGI. Trimming shortened V by 7 bases and J by 2 bases, and 14 bases separated the two germline ends. CDR3 protein: CASTPGAGNTEAFF. CDR3 nucleotide sequence: TGTGCCAGCACCCCGGGGGCAGGTAACACTGAAGCTTTCTTT.

V and J are TRBV19 and TRBJ2-2; 7 positions agree with TRBD2. The CDR3 spans 14 residues. With V trimmed by 7 bases and J by 1 base, 3 bases remained unmatched. Germline V lookup: CDR1 LNHDA, CDR2 SQIVND (reference sequence). The CDR3 here is CASKSGGNTGELFF. CDR3 DNA: TGTGCCAGTAAATCGGGAGGGAACACCGGGGAGCTGTTTTTT.

There are a few counts of this clone. The chain uses TRBV19 and TRBJ1-2, with 10 positions matching TRBD1. V was clipped by 5 bases and J by 6 bases; unmatched bases: 3. Germline-derived CDR1 and CDR2 are LNHDA and SQIVND (reference sequence). The CDR3 is 13 residues long. CDR3 DNA: TGTGCCAGTAGTTTGGGACAGGGGAATGGCTACACCTTC. Protein: CASSLGQGNGYTF. The variable domain in full, completed from reference TRBV19 and TRBJ1-2, reads DGGITQSPKYLFRKEGQNVTLSCEQNLNHDAMYWYRQDPGQGLRLIYYSQIVNDFQKGDIAEGYSVSREKKESFPLTVTSAQKNPTAFYLCASSLGQGNGYTFGSGTRLTVV.

CDR3 in DNA: TGTGCCAGCAGCTTGGTGGGAGGGCGATTGACTAACTATGGCTACACCTTC. This encodes CASSLVGGRLTNYGYTF. V usage is TRBV5-4 and J usage is TRBJ1-2, with no clear D. This CDR3 is built from 17 residues. With 0 bases removed from V and 0 bases from J, the gap between germline ends came to 15 bases. Germline V gene data show CDR1 as SGHNT and CDR2 as YYREEE (reference sequence).

V usage is TRBV25-1 and J usage is TRBJ1-3; 11 nucleotides line up with TRBD1. V was pared by 6 bases and J by 9 bases, with 7 bases of the junction left unmatched. The CDR3 loop spans 14 amino acids. CDR1 is MGHDK and CDR2 is SYGVNS in the germline V gene. In DNA, the CDR3 is TGTGCCAGCAGGGACAGGGGGCCCGGGGGCACCATATATTTT. It is translated as CASRDRGPGGTIYF.

The chain is built from TRBV7-2 and TRBJ2-1; D not resolved. Germline loops: CDR1 SGHTA, CDR2 FQGNSA. This CDR3 spans 13 amino acids. The V end was cut by 2 bases, the J end by 15 bases, with 17 bases between. DNA of the CDR3: TGTGCCAGCAGCTTATTGTCTTCGGATAAGCCGTTCTTC. Translation: CASSLLSSDKPFF.

The chain joins TRBV5-1 to TRBJ2-5; D may be TRBD1 (6 bases). The CDR3 is 14 amino acids. Trimming took 0 bases from V and 1 from J, leaving 7 bases between them. Germline loops: CDR1 SGHRS, CDR2 YFSETQ. The CDR3 loop is CASSLVGGQETQYF. Written as DNA, the CDR3 is TGCGCCAGCAGCTTGGTAGGGGGCCAAGAGACCCAGTACTTC.

The CDR3 nucleotides are TGCGCCAGCAGCTTGGCCTATGAAGGGGTAACTTTCTTT. It codes for CASSLAYEGVTFF. The genes are TRBV5-1 and TRBJ1-1; D perhaps matches TRBD1 (5 bases). The CDR3 loop spans 13 amino acids. With 0 bases removed from V and 12 bases from J, the gap between germline ends came to 15 bases. The V gene's germline CDR1 is SGHRS and CDR2 YFSETQ.

Comments on this clone: Germline and junction disagree at one end, which may indicate a read error. The chain carries TRBV7-7 and TRBJ2-2; TRBD1 is a possible D gene (5 bases). Looked up from germline, CDR1 is SSHAT and CDR2 is FNYEAQ (reference sequence). The CDR3 length is 14 residues. The CDR3 DNA follows: TGTGCTAGCAGCCCCCTTGAAAGGGGTGGGGAGCTGTTTTTT. Protein: CASSPLERGGELFF.

This chain joins TRBV21-1 and TRBJ2-6; the D call in the table, TRBD1, was not verified against the DNA. TRBV21-1 is assigned pseudogene status. The CDR3 totals 17 residues. CDR3 protein: CASTGRDRRAGANVLTF. The DNA for the CDR3 is TGTGCCAGCACAGGCCGGGACAGGAGGGCTGGGGCCAACGTCCTGACTTTC.

The V gene is TRBV29-1, the J gene TRBJ2-7, with D possibly being TRBD1 (5 bases). Trimming took 2 bases from V and 2 from J, leaving 7 bases between them. Per the germline V gene, CDR1 is SQVTM and CDR2 is ANQGSEA. The CDR3 runs to 12 residues. CDR3 amino acids: CSVERGPYEQYF. Written as DNA, the CDR3 is TGCAGCGTTGAAAGGGGCCCCTACGAGCAGTACTTC.

The rearrangement joins TRBV25-1 to TRBJ1-3; no clear D gene. The V and J ends lost 3 bases and 9 bases respectively, with 9 bases between them. The germline V gene encodes CDR1 MGHDK and CDR2 SYGVNS. This CDR3 has 12 amino acids. The CDR3 coding sequence is TGTGCCAGCAGTGAGGGCTCAGGCACCATATATTTT. This sequence encodes CASSEGSGTIYF.

The rearrangement uses TRBV5-1 and TRBJ1-4; D may be TRBD1 (6 bases). The V gene's germline CDR1 is SGHRS and CDR2 YFSETQ. This CDR3 spans 16 amino acids. V lost 1 base to trimming and J lost 3 bases, with 13 bases between them. The CDR3 is CASSLYSGGPNEKLFF. CDR3 in DNA: TGCGCCAGCAGCTTGTATTCCGGGGGGCCTAATGAAAAACTGTTTTTT.

The chain combines TRBV4-1 with TRBJ2-7, with 10 bases fitting TRBD2. CDR3 length: 16 amino acids. Germline assignment: CDR1 MGHRA and CDR2 YSYEKL. With 0 bases clipped from V and 1 base from J, the junction kept 3 bases outside the gene matches. Written as DNA, the CDR3 is TGCGCCAGCAGCCAAGAACAGCGGGGGGGATCCTACGAGCAGTACTTC. Its protein is CASSQEQRGGSYEQYF.

The rearrangement uses TRBV9 and TRBJ2-7; TRBD1 matches at 7 bases. V was clipped by 2 bases and J by 2 bases; unmatched bases: 7. Germline assignment: CDR1 SGDLS and CDR2 YYNGEE. This CDR3 spans 15 amino acids. The CDR3, as DNA: TGTGCCAGCAGCGTCGGGACAGCTCTTACCTACGAGCAGTACTTC. It specifies CASSVGTALTYEQYF.

Note on this clone: A junction end diverges from the germline sequence, so it may reflect a read error. The same CDR3 arises from other DNA sequences in this sample as well. The gene calls are TRBV7-2 and TRBJ1-2, with D tentatively TRBD1 (6 bases). Germline-derived CDR1 and CDR2 are SGHTA and FQGNSA. CDR3 length: 14 amino acids. The CDR3 protein is CASRPGMGGHGYTF. The DNA for the CDR3 is TGCGCCAGCCGCCCAGGGATGGGGGGGCATGGCTACACCTTC.

The chain uses TRBV5-6 and TRBJ1-2; D unresolved. V was pared by 4 bases and J by 2 bases, with 15 bases between. Germline V gene sequence: CDR1 SGHDT, CDR2 YYEEEE. The CDR3 loop spans 15 amino acids. This CDR3 is CASSPISSRNYGYTF. The CDR3 DNA reads TGTGCCAGCAGCCCCATCAGTTCCCGAAACTATGGCTACACCTTC.

The V and J genes are TRBV7-9 and TRBJ2-1; 7 positions agree with TRBD1. Germline V CDR1 and CDR2: SEHNR, FQNEAQ (reference sequence). The CDR3 extends over 14 amino acids. The V segment lost 5 bases and the J segment 1 base; nucleotides outside the gene matches: 2. This CDR3 reads CASSPGGSYNEQFF. CDR3 bases: TGTGCCAGCAGCCCAGGGGGTTCCTACAATGAGCAGTTCTTC.

CDR3 loop: CAISGGGNTEAFF. CDR3 DNA: TGTGCCATCAGTGGGGGGGGGAACACTGAAGCTTTCTTT. The J gene is TRBJ1-1, the V gene TRBV10-3; a possible D gene is TRBD1 (5 bases). V dropped 4 bases and J dropped 1 base, with 7 bases sitting between them. Per germline, CDR1 ENHRY and CDR2 SYGVKD. CDR3 length: 13 amino acids.

The chain combines TRBV5-1 with TRBJ1-2; a possible D gene is TRBD1 (5 bases). V shed 4 bases and J shed 6 bases, with 13 bases lying between them. The CDR3 is made up of 13 amino acids. Germline CDR1 is SGHRS and CDR2 is YFSETQ. The CDR3 reads CASSMGVGHGYTF. CDR3 sequence (DNA): TGCGCCAGCAGCATGGGAGTGGGGCATGGCTACACCTTC.

The chain uses TRBV2 and TRBJ1-1; D is unclear. This CDR3 spans 14 amino acids. V was trimmed by 1 base and J by 1 base, leaving 7 bases between them. Germline CDR1 reads SNHLY; CDR2 reads FYNNEI. This CDR3 reads CASSEGNRNTEAFF. The CDR3 DNA is TGTGCCAGCAGTGAAGGGAACAGGAACACTGAAGCTTTCTTT.

V is TRBV11-2 and J is TRBJ2-3; weak D call: TRBD1 (5 bases). CDR3 length equals 15 residues. Germline V gene data show CDR1 as SGHAT and CDR2 as FQNNGV. The V gene lost 3 bases and the J gene lost 4 bases, with 14 bases spanning the gap. Written as DNA, the CDR3 is TGTGCCAGCAGCTTGAGTCCAGGGTCTCCAGATACGCAGTATTTT. Its translation is CASSLSPGSPDTQYF.